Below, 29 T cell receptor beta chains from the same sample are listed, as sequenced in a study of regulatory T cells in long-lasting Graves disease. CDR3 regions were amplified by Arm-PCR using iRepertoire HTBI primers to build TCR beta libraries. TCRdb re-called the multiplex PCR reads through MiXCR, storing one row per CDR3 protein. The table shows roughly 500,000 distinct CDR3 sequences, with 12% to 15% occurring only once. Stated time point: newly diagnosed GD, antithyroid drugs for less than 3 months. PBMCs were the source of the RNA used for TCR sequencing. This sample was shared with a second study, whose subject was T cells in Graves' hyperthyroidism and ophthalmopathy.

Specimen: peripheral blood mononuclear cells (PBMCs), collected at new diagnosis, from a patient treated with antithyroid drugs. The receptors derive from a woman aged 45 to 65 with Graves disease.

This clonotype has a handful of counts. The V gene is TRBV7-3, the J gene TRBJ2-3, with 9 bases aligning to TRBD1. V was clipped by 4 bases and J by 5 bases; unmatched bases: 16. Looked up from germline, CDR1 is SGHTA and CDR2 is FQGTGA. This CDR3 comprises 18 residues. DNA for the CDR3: TGTGCCAGCAGCTCCCGACCCGACCGGGACAGGGCGATAGATACGCAGTATTTT. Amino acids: CASSSRPDRDRAIDTQYF.

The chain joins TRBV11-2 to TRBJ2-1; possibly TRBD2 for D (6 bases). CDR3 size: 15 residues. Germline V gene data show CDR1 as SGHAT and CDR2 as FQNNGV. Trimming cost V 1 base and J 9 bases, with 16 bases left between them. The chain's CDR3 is CASSLGGAGLGEQFF. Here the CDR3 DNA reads TGTGCCAGCAGCTTAGGAGGGGCGGGGCTTGGTGAGCAGTTCTTC.

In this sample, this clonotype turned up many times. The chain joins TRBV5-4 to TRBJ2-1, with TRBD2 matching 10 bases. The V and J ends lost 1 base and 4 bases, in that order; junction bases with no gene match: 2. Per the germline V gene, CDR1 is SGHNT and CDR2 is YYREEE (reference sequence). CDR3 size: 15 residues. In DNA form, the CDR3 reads TGTGCCAGCAGCTTGAGCGGGAGGGGGTACAATGAGCAGTTCTTC. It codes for CASSLSGRGYNEQFF.

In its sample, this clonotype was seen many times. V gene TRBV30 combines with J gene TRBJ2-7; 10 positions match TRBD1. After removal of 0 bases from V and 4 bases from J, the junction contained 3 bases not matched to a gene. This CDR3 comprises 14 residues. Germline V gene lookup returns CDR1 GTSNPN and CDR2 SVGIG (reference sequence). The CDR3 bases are TGTGCCTGGAGTGTAGACAGGGGGCAGTACGAGCAGTACTTC. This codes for CAWSVDRGQYEQYF.

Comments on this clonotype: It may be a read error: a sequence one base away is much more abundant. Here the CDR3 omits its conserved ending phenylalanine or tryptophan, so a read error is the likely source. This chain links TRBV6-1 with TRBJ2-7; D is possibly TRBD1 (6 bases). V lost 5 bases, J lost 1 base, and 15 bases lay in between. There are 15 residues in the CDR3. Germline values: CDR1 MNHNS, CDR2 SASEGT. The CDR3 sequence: CASSSLGTGSYEQYL. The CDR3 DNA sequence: TGTGCCAGCAGTAGCCTGGGTACAGGGTCCTACGAGCAGTACCTC.

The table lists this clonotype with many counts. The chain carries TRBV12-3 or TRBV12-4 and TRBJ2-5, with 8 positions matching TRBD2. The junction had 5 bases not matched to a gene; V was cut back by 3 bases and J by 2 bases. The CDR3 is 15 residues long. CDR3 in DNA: TGTGCCAGCAGTTTCGTCGGGACTAGGCAAGAGACCCAGTACTTC. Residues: CASSFVGTRQETQYF.

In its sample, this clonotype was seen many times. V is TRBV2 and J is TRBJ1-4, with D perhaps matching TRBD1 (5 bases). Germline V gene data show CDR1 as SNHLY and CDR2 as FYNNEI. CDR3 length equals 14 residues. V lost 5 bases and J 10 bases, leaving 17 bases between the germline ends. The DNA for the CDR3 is TGTGCCAGCAGTTACCGGCAGGGAGGTTCAAAACTGTTTTTT. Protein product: CASSYRQGGSKLFF.

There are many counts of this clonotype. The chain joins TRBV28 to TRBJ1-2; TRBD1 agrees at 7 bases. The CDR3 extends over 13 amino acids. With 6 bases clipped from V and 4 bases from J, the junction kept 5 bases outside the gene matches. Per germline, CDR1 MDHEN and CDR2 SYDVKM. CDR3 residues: CASSQTGPYGYTF. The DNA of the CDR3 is TGTGCCAGCAGCCAGACAGGGCCCTATGGCTACACCTTC.

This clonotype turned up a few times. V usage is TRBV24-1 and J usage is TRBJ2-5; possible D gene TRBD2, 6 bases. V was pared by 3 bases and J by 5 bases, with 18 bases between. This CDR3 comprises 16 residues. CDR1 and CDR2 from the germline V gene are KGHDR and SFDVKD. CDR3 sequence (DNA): TGTGCCACCAGTGATCCCGAGGCGGGAAGGAGGGAGACCCAGTACTTC. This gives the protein CATSDPEAGRRETQYF.

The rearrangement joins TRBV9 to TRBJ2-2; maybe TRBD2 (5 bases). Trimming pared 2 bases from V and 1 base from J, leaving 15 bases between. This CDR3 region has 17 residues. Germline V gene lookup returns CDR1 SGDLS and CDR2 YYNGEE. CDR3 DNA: TGTGCCAGCAGCGTGTCCGGGTCCGGAGGGAACACCGGGGAGCTGTTTTTT. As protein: CASSVSGSGGNTGELFF.

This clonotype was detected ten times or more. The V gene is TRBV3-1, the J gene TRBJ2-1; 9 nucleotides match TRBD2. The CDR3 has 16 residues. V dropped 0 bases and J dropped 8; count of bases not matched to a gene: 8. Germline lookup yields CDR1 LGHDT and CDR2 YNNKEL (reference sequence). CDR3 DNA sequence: TGTGCCAGCAGCCAAGACTGGGGACTAGCAACCGATGAGCAGTTCTTC. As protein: CASSQDWGLATDEQFF.

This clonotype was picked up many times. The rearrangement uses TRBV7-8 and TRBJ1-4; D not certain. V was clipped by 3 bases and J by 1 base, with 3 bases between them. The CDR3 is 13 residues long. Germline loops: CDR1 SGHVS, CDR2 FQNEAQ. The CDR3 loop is CASSFRTNEKLFF. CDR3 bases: TGTGCCAGCAGCTTTCGAACTAATGAAAAACTGTTTTTT.

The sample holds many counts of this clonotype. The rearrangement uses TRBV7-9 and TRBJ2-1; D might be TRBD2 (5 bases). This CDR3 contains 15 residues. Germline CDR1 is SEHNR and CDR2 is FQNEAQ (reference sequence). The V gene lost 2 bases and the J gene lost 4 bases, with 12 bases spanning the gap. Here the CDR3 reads CASSLSLAVYNEQFF. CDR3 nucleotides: TGTGCCAGCAGCTTAAGCCTAGCCGTGTACAATGAGCAGTTCTTC.

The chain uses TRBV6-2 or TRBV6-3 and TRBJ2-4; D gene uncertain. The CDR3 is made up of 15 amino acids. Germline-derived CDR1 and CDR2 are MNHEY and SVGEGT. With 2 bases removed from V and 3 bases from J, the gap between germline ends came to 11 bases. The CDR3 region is CASSYGPDGKNIQYF. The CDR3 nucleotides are TGTGCCAGCAGTTACGGGCCGGATGGCAAAAACATTCAGTACTTC.

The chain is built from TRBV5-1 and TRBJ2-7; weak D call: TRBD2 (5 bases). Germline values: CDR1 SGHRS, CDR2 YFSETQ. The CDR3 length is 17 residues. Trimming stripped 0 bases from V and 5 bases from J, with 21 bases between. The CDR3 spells CASSLEASRPNWNEQYF. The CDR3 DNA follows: TGCGCCAGCAGCTTGGAGGCTAGCCGACCGAACTGGAACGAGCAGTACTTC.

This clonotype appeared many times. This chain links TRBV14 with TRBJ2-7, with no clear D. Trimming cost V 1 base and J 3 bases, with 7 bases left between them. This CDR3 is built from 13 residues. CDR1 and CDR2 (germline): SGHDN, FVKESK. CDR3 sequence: CASSQGWDYEQYF. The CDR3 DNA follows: TGTGCCAGCAGCCAAGGATGGGACTACGAGCAGTACTTC.

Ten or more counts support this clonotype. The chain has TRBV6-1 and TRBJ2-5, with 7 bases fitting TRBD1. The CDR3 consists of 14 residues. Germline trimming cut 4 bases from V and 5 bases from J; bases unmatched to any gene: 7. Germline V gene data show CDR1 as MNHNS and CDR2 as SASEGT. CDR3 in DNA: TGTGCCAGCAGTGGATCGACAGGGTTCGAGACCCAGTACTTC. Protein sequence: CASSGSTGFETQYF.

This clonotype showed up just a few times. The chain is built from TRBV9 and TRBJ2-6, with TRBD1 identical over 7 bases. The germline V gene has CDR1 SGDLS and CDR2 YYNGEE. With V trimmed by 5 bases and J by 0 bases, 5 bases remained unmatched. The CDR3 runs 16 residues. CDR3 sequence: CASSRQGSSGANVLTF. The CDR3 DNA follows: TGTGCCAGCAGTCGACAGGGAAGCTCTGGGGCCAACGTCCTGACTTTC.

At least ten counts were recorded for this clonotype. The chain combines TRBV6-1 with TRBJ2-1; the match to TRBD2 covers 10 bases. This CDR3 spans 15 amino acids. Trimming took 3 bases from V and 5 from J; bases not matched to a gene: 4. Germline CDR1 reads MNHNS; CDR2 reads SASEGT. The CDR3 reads CASSEIAGGDNEQFF. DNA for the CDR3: TGTGCCAGCAGTGAGATAGCGGGAGGCGACAATGAGCAGTTCTTC.

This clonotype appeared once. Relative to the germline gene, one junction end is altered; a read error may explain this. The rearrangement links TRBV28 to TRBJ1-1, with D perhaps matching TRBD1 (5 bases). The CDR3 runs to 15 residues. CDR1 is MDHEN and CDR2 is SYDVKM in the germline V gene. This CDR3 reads CGSSLRSRGGTEAFF. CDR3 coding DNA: TGTGGCAGCAGTTTAAGATCAAGGGGAGGCACTGAAGCTTTCTTT. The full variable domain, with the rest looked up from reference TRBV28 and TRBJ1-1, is DVKVTQSSRYLVKRTGEKVFLECVQDMDHENMFWYRQDPGLGLRLIYFSYDVKMKEKGDIPEGYSVSREKKERFSLILESASTNQTSMYLCGSSLRSRGGTEAFFGQGTRLTVV.

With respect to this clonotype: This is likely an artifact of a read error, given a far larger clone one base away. CDR3 coding DNA: TGTGCCAGCATTGGAGACGGAACCGGGGGGACTGAAGCTTTCTTT. Translating it yields CASIGDGTGGTEAFF. This chain links TRBV12-3 or TRBV12-4 with TRBJ2-3, with D tentatively TRBD1 (5 bases). The DNA end lines up better with TRBJ1-1; the J call may be wrong. The CDR3 runs to 15 residues.

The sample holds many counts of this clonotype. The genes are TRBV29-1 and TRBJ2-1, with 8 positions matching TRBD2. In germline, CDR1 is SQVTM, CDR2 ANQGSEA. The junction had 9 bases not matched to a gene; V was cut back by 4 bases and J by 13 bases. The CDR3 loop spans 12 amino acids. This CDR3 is CSVGTSGSLQFF. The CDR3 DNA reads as TGCAGCGTTGGAACTAGCGGATCATTACAGTTCTTC.

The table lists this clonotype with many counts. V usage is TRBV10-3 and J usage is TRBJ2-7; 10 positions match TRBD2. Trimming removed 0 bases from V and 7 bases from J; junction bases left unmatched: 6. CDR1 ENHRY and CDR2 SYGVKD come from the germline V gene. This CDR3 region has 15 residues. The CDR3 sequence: CAISESQREGGEQYF. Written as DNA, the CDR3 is TGTGCCATCAGTGAGTCCCAGCGGGAGGGCGGGGAGCAGTACTTC.

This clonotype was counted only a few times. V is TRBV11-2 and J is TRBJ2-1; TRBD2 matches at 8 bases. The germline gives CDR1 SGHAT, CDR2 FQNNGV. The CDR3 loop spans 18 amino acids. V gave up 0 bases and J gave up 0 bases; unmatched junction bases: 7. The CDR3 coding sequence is TGTGCCAGCAGCTTAGACCCCTTCGGGACTAGCTCCTACAATGAGCAGTTCTTC. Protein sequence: CASSLDPFGTSSYNEQFF.

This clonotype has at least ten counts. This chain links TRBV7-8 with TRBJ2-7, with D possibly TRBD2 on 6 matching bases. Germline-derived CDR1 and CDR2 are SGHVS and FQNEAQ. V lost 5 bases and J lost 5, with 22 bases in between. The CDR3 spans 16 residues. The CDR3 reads CASSRPASGSAHEQYF. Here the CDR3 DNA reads TGTGCCAGCAGCCGACCGGCATCCGGGAGTGCCCACGAGCAGTACTTC.

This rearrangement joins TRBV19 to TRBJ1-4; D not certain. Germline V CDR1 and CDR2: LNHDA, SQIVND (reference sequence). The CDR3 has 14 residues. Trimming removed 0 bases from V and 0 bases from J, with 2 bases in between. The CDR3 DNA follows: TGTGCCAGTAGTATAGAAGCAACTAATGAAAAACTGTTTTTT. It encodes CASSIEATNEKLFF. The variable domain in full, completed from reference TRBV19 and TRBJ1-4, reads DGGITQSPKYLFRKEGQNVTLSCEQNLNHDAMYWYRQDPGQGLRLIYYSQIVNDFQKGDIAEGYSVSREKKESFPLTVTSAQKNPTAFYLCASSIEATNEKLFFGSGTQLSVL.

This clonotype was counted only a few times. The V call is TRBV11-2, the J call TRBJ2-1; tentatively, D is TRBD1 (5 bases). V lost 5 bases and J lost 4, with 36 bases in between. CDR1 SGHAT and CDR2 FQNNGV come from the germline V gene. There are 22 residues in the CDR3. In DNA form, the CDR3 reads TGTGCCAGCAGCCCTGTTGGTCCTAGAGTTCAGTCGCAGGGCCTTTTATACAATGAGCAGTTCTTC. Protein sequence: CASSPVGPRVQSQGLLYNEQFF. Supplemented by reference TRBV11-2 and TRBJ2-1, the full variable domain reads EAGVAQSPRYKIIEKRQSVAFWCNPISGHATLYWYQQILGQGPKLLIQFQNNGVVDDSQLPKDRFSAERLKGVDSTLKIQPAKLEDSAVYLCASSPVGPRVQSQGLLYNEQFFGPGTRLTVL.

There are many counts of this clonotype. The CDR3 region is CASSLGRGPPTDTQYF. Here the CDR3 DNA reads TGCGCCAGCAGCTTAGGGAGGGGCCCCCCCACAGATACGCAGTATTTT. This chain links TRBV5-1 with TRBJ2-3; 7 bases map to TRBD2. Unmatched junction bases numbered 8, after V lost 2 bases and J lost 2 bases. Germline loops: CDR1 SGHRS, CDR2 YFSETQ. The CDR3 consists of 16 residues. Using reference TRBV5-1 and TRBJ2-3 for the parts outside the CDR3, the full variable domain is KAGVTQTPRYLIKTRGQQVTLSCSPISGHRSVSWYQQTPGQGLQFLFEYFSETQRNKGNFPGRFSGRQFSNSRSEMNVSTLELGDSALYLCASSLGRGPPTDTQYFGPGTRLTVL.

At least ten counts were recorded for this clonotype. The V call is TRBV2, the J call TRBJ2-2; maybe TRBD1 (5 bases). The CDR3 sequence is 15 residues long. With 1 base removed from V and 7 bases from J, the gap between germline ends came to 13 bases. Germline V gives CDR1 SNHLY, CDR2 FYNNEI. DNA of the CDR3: TGTGCCAGCAGTGAAGTGTGGGGCGTGATCGGGGAGCTGTTTTTT. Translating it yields CASSEVWGVIGELFF.